What follows describes a single TCR beta chain. This sample stems from a study of CD8 T cells in Susac syndrome. The RNA, about 0.45 to 1 ug, was put through reverse transcription using random hexamers. A single record per CDR3 protein comes from TCRdb applying MiXCR to the immunoSEQ multiplex PCR reads. The table lists a few hundred thousand distinct CDR3 sequences, around 96% of them singletons, with 0.085% to 0.1% in the top ten. Germline V CDR1 and CDR2: MGHDK, SYGVNS. V was pared by 6 bases and J by 8 bases, with 11 bases between. This CDR3 comprises 13 residues. The TCR originated in a human donor with multiple sclerosis. Sequencing input: CD4+ T cells from PBMCs. The gene calls are TRBV25-1 and TRBJ1-6, with unresolved D. In nucleotides, the CDR3 is TGTGCCAGCAGCCGAGCCGGGGATTCACCCCTCCACTTT. Translation: CASSRAGDSPLHF.